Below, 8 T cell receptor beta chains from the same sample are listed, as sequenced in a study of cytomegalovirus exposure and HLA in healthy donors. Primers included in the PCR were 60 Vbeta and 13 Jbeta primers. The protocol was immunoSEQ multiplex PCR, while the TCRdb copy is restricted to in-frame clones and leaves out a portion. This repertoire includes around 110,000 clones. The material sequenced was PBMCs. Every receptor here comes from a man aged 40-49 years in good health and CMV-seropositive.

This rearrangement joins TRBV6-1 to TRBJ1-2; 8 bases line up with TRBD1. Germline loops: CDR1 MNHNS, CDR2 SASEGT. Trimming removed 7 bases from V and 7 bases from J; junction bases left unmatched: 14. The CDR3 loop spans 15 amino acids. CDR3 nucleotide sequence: TGTGCCAGCACCCCCAGCCCGGACAGGGCTATTGGCTACACCTTC. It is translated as CASTPSPDRAIGYTF.

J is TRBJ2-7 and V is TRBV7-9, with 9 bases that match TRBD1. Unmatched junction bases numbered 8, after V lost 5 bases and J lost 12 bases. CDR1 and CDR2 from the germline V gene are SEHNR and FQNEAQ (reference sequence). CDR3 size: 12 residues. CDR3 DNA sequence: TGTGCCAGCAGCCTGGACAGGGGAAAATGGTACTTC. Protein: CASSLDRGKWYF. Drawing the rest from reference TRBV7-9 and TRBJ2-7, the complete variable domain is DTGVSQNPRHKITKRGQNVTFRCDPISEHNRLYWYRQTLGQGPEFLTYFQNEAQLEKSRLLSDRFSAERPKGSFSTLEIQRTEQGDSAMYLCASSLDRGKWYFGPGTRLTVT.

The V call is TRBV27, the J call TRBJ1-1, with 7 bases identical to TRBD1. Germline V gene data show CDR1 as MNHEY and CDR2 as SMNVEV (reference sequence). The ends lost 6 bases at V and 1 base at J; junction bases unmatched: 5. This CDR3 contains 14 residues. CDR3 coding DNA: TGTGCCAGCAGCTCGGGACAGCCGAACACTGAAGCTTTCTTT. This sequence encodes CASSSGQPNTEAFF.

CDR3 loop: CAWSEDWDTYNEQFF. The CDR3 nucleotides are TGTGCCTGGAGCGAGGATTGGGACACTTACAATGAGCAGTTCTTC. The genes are TRBV30 and TRBJ2-1; weak D call: TRBD1 (6 bases). V was clipped by 3 bases and J by 4 bases, with 16 bases between them. The CDR3 contains 15 residues. Germline V gene lookup returns CDR1 GTSNPN and CDR2 SVGIG (reference sequence).

CDR3 DNA: TGTGCCAGCTCACCATCCCAGGCGACGAGCGAGCAGTACTTC. It encodes CASSPSQATSEQYF. This chain joins TRBV18 and TRBJ2-7; D not resolved. The CDR3 runs 14 residues. CDR1 is KGHSH, CDR2 LQKENI, per germline. V was trimmed by 2 bases and J by 6 bases, leaving 14 bases between them.

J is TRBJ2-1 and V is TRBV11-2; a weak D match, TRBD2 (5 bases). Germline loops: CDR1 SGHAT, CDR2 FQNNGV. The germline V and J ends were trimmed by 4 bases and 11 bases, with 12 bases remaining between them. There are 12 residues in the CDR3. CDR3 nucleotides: TGTGCCAGCAGCTCGGGGATCAAGAAGCAGTTCTTC. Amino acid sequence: CASSSGIKKQFF.

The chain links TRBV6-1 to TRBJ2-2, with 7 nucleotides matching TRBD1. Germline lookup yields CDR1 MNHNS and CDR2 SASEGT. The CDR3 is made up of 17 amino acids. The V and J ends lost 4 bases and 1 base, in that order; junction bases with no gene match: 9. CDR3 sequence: CASSAPTGQKNTGELFF. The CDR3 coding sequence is TGTGCCAGCAGTGCGCCAACGGGACAGAAGAACACCGGGGAGCTGTTTTTT.

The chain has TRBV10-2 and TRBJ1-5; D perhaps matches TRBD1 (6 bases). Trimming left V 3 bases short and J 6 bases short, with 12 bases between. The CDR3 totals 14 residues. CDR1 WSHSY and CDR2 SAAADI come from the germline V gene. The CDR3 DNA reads TGCGCCAGCAGTGAAGGGGGGGCTATTCAGCCCCAGCATTTT. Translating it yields CASSEGGAIQPQHF.